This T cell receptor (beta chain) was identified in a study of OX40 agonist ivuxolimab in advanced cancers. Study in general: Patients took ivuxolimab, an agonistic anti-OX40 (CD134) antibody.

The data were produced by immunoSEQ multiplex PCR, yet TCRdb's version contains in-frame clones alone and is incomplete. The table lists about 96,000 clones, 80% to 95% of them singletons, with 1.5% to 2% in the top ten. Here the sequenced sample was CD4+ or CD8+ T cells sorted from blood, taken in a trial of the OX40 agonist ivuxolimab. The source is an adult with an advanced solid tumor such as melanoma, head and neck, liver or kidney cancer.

The DNA of the CDR3 is TGTGCCAGCGGGCGAGGGCCCAATCAAGAGACCCAGTACTTC. Protein sequence: CASGRGPNQETQYF. The chain employs TRBV7-2 and TRBJ2-5, with TRBD2 as a possible D gene (5 bases). Looked up from germline, CDR1 is SGHTA and CDR2 is FQGNSA. V was trimmed by 8 bases and J by 2 bases, leaving 15 bases between them. The CDR3 covers 14 residues. Using reference TRBV7-2 and TRBJ2-5 for the parts outside the CDR3, the full variable domain is GAGVSQSPSNKVTEKGKDVELRCDPISGHTALYWYRQSLGQGLEFLIYFQGNSAPDKSGLPSDRFSAERTGGSVSTLTIQRTQQEDSAVYLCASGRGPNQETQYFGPGTRLLVL.